What follows describes a single T cell receptor beta chain. The specificity of this receptor is unknown. Base quality data are lacking; no much larger clone is found one base away. Trimming takes 5 bases from V and 4 bases from J, and the germline ends sit 17 bases apart. The cysteine opens and the phenylalanine closes a CDR3 of 15 amino acids. Just the 45-base CDR3 DNA is kept, in frame starting at base 1. The CDR1 and CDR2 encoded by the germline V gene are MNHEY and SVGAGI. These data are taken from a study of blood T cell repertoires in COVID-19 (dated by TCRdb to about 2020). Turning to the overall study: The collaborator samples originated in the United States, Italy and Spain and spanned the acute and convalescent phases of COVID-19. The prospective study material was composed of cDNA or gDNA derived from T cells, B-cell-depleted T cells, or PBMCs. Deeply sampled blood TCRbeta repertoires from subjects exposed to, actively infected with, or recovered from COVID-19 were included in the dataset. The repertoires were released in a freely available public database meant as a resource for research on the immune response to SARS-CoV-2. Samples came from the ongoing ImmuneRACE study (first 160 participants) plus 1,254 subjects from 6 global collaborators. Nearly every sample came with metadata listing a de-identified subject ID, COVID-19 status, age in years and sex. Where available, HLA class I and class II types were obtained from metadata supplied by the sample provider rather than from assay-based typing. Beyond this particular receptor, the publication reports: The quantity of clinical and demographic metadata differed by source and by participant and was supplied without curation.

In the prospective study, participants were roughly 18 to 100 years old, resided in about 25 geographic areas of the United States, and were enrolled through a virtual design. Cohort assignment in the prospective study relied on participant-reported clinical history from a screening survey and a study questionnaire. Each participant in the prospective study had whole blood, serum and a nasopharyngeal or oropharyngeal swab collected by mobile phlebotomists. Prospective study participants could optionally give additional blood draws and questionnaires over a roughly two-month period. Before DNA extraction, blood samples from the prospective study were shipped at room temperature or frozen. TCRbeta CDR3 regions were amplified from genomic DNA by means of the immunoSEQ Assay, a bias-controlled multiplex PCR. Under the source paper's analysis protocol: Within the assay, amplification of reference gene primers was used to estimate how many nucleated cells each sample contained. Sequence reads were collapsed and filtered to measure the absolute abundance of every unique TCRbeta CDR3 rearrangement. For each sample, productive Simpson clonality was calculated as the square root of Simpson's diversity index over productive rearrangements. TCRdb mirrors the immuneACCESS table, restricted to in-frame sequences. Some clones are absent from its copies; in checked studies, under half trace to an unresolved V gene, and the reason for the others is unknown. The V and J calls and clone size come from that table; D and trimming were worked out from the DNA. The sample contains 300,000 to 400,000 clones, 85% to 90% of them found a single time. Over 0.9% of the sample rests with the top ten.

In this chain, TRBV6-5 is recombined with TRBJ1-1, with the D gene not clear enough to name. The receptor was derived from a young woman with acute COVID-19. Sequencing was carried out using PBMCs or T cells enriched from blood (not recorded which). The CDR3 region has the sequence CASSRIQSGGTEAFF. Here is the DNA: TGTGCCAGCAGTCGCATACAGAGCGGCGGCACTGAAGCTTTCTTT.